This T cell receptor beta chain was sequenced during a study of blood T cell repertoires in COVID-19. Background on the study: The United States, Italy and Spain supplied acute and convalescent COVID-19 samples. From T cells, B-cell-depleted T cells, or PBMCs came the material, which was cDNA or gDNA.

The table came from immunoSEQ multiplex PCR; TCRdb's copy has only in-frame clones and leaves some out. The sample has around 50,000 clones, 70% to 85% seen once. Followed over time, Seattle patients had been enrolled while infection was active. V shed 5 bases and J 3 bases; nucleotides not matched to a gene: 5. Germline-derived CDR1 and CDR2 are LNHDA and SQIVND (reference sequence). The CDR3 length is 15 residues. The chain has TRBV19 and TRBJ2-3, with TRBD1 matching over 10 bases. The TCR originated in a man aged 80 or over with COVID-19, enrolled during active disease. The sequencing input was peripheral blood. The CDR3 loop is CASSARTGGTDTQYF. Written as DNA, the CDR3 is TGTGCCAGTAGTGCCCGGACAGGGGGTACAGATACGCAGTATTTT.